These T cell receptor beta chains were read from a single sample in a study of T cells in Graves' hyperthyroidism and ophthalmopathy. TCRdb independently ran MiXCR on the multiplex PCR reads; one entry per CDR3 protein. Here the sample spans about 520,000 distinct CDR3 sequences, around a quarter being singletons. What was sequenced was blood. These receptors were collected from a woman aged 30 to 39 with Graves' ophthalmopathy. Each CDR3 is given with its conserved first and last residue. Each record gives: clone size, J gene, D gene, V gene, CDR3 protein, CDR3 DNA. The D gene is left open where the match is weak. Clone size is stated in some rows and not others, as once, few, many or a class when expanded.

>few|TRBJ2-7|NA|TRBV6-5
CASSYRGGAEGYEQYF
TGTGCCAGCAGTTACAGGGGCGGCGCTGAGGGCTACGAGCAGTACTTC
>NA|TRBJ2-7|NA|TRBV20-1
CSANRDSPYEQYF
TGCAGTGCTAACCGGGACTCCCCCTACGAGCAGTACTTC
>many|TRBJ1-6|NA|TRBV27
CASSLYRSNSPLHF
TGTGCCAGCAGTTTATACAGGTCTAATTCACCCCTCCACTTT
>few|TRBJ1-5|TRBD1|TRBV19
CASMRTGNQPQHF
TGTGCCAGTATGAGGACAGGGAATCAGCCCCAGCATTTT
>many|TRBJ1-1|NA|TRBV20-1
CSARDRTAPMNTEAFF
TGCAGTGCTAGAGACCGGACGGCACCTATGAACACTGAAGCTTTCTTT
>many|TRBJ1-2|NA|TRBV29-1
CSAAIGSNYGYTF
TGCAGCGCCGCAATAGGGTCTAACTATGGCTACACCTTC
>many|TRBJ1-2|TRBD1|TRBV24-1
CATSDPGTVSYTF
TGTGCCACCAGTGATCCCGGGACAGTCAGCTACACCTTC
>NA|TRBJ1-1|TRBD1|TRBV20-1
CSASWTGGKTEAFF
TGCAGTGCCAGCTGGACAGGGGGGAAGACTGAAGCTTTCTTT
>many|TRBJ1-1|NA|TRBV12-5
CASGLETNREFRRTEAFF
TGTGCTAGTGGTTTGGAAACAAACAGGGAATTCAGAAGGACTGAAGCTTTCTTT
>many|TRBJ2-7|NA|TRBV27
CASSAGETYEQYF
TGTGCCAGCAGTGCAGGGGAGACCTACGAGCAGTACTTC
>many|TRBJ2-5|TRBD1|TRBV7-9
CASSLVYRDSETQYF
TGTGCCAGCAGCTTGGTTTACCGGGACAGCGAGACCCAGTACTTC
>many|TRBJ1-2|NA|TRBV12-3/TRBV12-4
CASSSQFNYGYTF
TGTGCCAGCAGTTCCCAATTTAACTATGGCTACACCTTC
>NA|TRBJ2-6|NA|TRBV6-2/TRBV6-3
CASRVRPSGANVLTF
TGTGCCAGCAGGGTCCGGCCCTCTGGGGCCAACGTCCTGACTTTC
>NA|TRBJ1-5|NA|TRBV19
CASSSGGWGQPQHF
TGTGCCAGTAGTAGTGGGGGTTGGGGTCAGCCCCAGCATTTT
>many|TRBJ2-7|TRBD1|TRBV12-3/TRBV12-4
CASSQRQGSYEQYF
TGTGCCAGCAGTCAAAGACAGGGCTCCTACGAGCAGTACTTC
>NA|TRBJ1-1|TRBD1|TRBV29-1
CSVGQGRAEAFF
TGCAGCGTCGGACAGGGGCGGGCTGAAGCTTTCTTT
>many|TRBJ2-7|NA|TRBV6-5
CASSYSYRSSYEQYF
TGTGCCAGCAGTTACTCCTACAGGAGCTCCTACGAGCAGTACTTC
>NA|TRBJ2-2|TRBD2|TRBV3-1
CASSRAGRHGELFF
TGTGCCAGCAGCCGAGCGGGAAGGCACGGGGAGCTGTTTTTT
>many|TRBJ1-1|NA|TRBV29-1
CSVDGNTEAFF
TGCAGCGTTGACGGTAACACTGAAGCTTTCTTT
>many|TRBJ2-5|TRBD1|TRBV6-5
CASSYATGGETQYF
TGTGCCAGCAGTTACGCGACAGGGGGCGAGACCCAGTACTTC
>NA|TRBJ1-2|NA|TRBV14
CASSQDAGLGYTF
TGTGCCAGCAGCCAAGATGCAGGGTTGGGCTACACCTTC
>NA|TRBJ1-2|TRBD1|TRBV10-3
CAIYSRWQGARGGYTF
TGTGCCATCTATTCAAGGTGGCAGGGGGCAAGGGGGGGCTACACCTTC
>NA|TRBJ2-2|NA|TRBV7-3
CASSPGDFNTGELFF
TGTGCCAGCAGCCCGGGGGACTTCAACACCGGGGAGCTGTTTTTT
>many|TRBJ1-2|TRBD1|TRBV6-1
CASTPAQYRGSGYGYTF
TGTGCCAGCACCCCTGCCCAATACAGGGGCAGCGGCTATGGCTACACCTTC
>many|TRBJ2-2|NA|TRBV6-5
CASSYSPFRGELFF
TGTGCCAGCAGTTACTCACCGTTCCGTGGGGAGCTGTTTTTT
>NA|TRBJ2-7|TRBD2|TRBV7-8
CASQPLTSGIPYEQYF
TGTGCCTCCCAACCATTGACTAGCGGGATCCCCTACGAGCAGTACTTC
>NA|TRBJ1-1|TRBD1|TRBV6-2/TRBV6-3
CASSSGQALGTEAFF
TGTGCCAGCAGTTCCGGACAGGCCCTAGGCACTGAAGCTTTCTTT
>few|TRBJ1-5|TRBD1|TRBV20-1
CSARSWTGVGQPQHF
TGCAGTGCTAGATCTTGGACAGGGGTCGGTCAGCCCCAGCATTTT
>many|TRBJ2-5|NA|TRBV20-1
CSAIGQAGPQETQYF
TGCAGTGCTATCGGCCAGGCAGGGCCCCAAGAGACCCAGTACTTC
>many|TRBJ1-3|NA|TRBV12-3/TRBV12-4
CASRGSRTGNTIYF
TGTGCCAGCCGCGGGAGTAGGACTGGAAACACCATATATTTT
>few|TRBJ2-2|NA|TRBV6-5
CASSYLGLMTGELFF
TGTGCCAGCAGTTACTTGGGACTCATGACCGGGGAGCTGTTTTTT
>many|TRBJ1-1|NA|TRBV20-1
CSARTLTGNTEAFF
TGCAGTGCTAGAACTCTGACAGGGAACACTGAAGCTTTCTTT
>NA|TRBJ2-5|TRBD2|TRBV15
CATSSLFSSGEQETQYF
TGTGCCACCAGCAGTTTATTTAGTAGCGGGGAGCAAGAGACCCAGTACTTC
>NA|TRBJ2-3|NA|TRBV27
CASRTTGRADTQYF
TGTGCCAGCAGGACTACAGGGCGCGCAGATACGCAGTATTTT
>many|TRBJ2-7|NA|TRBV6-1
CASSEAKGFSYEQYF
TGTGCCAGCAGTGAAGCTAAGGGGTTCTCCTACGAGCAGTACTTC
>few|TRBJ2-2|NA|TRBV2
CASTRGAVTGELFF
TGTGCCAGCACCAGGGGGGCCGTCACCGGGGAGCTGTTTTTT
>few|TRBJ1-2|TRBD1|TRBV6-1
CASRNLPGDRGYGYTF
TGTGCCAGCAGGAACCTACCGGGGGACAGGGGCTATGGCTACACCTTC
>many|TRBJ1-1|TRBD1|TRBV12-5
CASGLALSGGVAEAFF
TGTGCTAGTGGTTTGGCGCTATCAGGGGGCGTCGCTGAAGCTTTCTTT
>NA|TRBJ1-5|TRBD1|TRBV12-3/TRBV12-4
CASSLARQGAAQPQHF
TGTGCCAGCAGTTTAGCAAGACAGGGGGCGGCTCAGCCCCAGCATTTT
>once|TRBJ2-5|TRBD2|TRBV6-1
CAGTMGLAGVRETQYF
TGTGCCGGTACTATGGGACTAGCGGGAGTGCGGGAGACCCAGTACTTC
>many|TRBJ1-2|NA|TRBV6-5
CATATVDYGYTF
TGTGCCACCGCGACAGTAGACTATGGCTACACCTTC
>few|TRBJ2-5|NA|TRBV28
CASSFPKGFGETQYF
TGTGCCAGCAGTTTCCCCAAAGGGTTTGGAGAGACCCAGTACTTC
>NA|TRBJ2-2|TRBD1|TRBV5-1
CASGTGVNTGELFF
TGCGCCAGTGGTACAGGGGTGAACACCGGGGAGCTGTTTTTT
>many|TRBJ2-7|NA|TRBV5-6
CASSRDVAYEQYF
TGTGCCAGCAGCAGGGACGTCGCTTACGAGCAGTACTTC
>many|TRBJ2-7|NA|TRBV30
CACSGHPHEQYF
TGTGCCTGTTCAGGGCATCCGCACGAGCAGTACTTC
>many|TRBJ1-2|NA|TRBV20-1
CSARDASPIRVYGYTF
TGCAGTGCTAGAGACGCTTCCCCCATTAGAGTCTATGGCTACACCTTC
>NA|TRBJ2-7|NA|TRBV28
CASRDSFRPGEQYF
TGTGCCAGCAGGGATTCGTTTCGGCCGGGGGAGCAGTACTTC